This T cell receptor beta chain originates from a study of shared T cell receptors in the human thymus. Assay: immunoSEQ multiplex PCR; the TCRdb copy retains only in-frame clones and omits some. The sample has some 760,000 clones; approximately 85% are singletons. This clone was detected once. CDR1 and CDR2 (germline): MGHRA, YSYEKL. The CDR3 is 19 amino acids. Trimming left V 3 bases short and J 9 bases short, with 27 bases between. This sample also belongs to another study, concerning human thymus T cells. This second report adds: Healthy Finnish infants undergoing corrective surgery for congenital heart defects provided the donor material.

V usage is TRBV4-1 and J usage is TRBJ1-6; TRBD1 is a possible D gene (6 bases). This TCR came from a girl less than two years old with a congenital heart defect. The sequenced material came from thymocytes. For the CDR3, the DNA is TGCGCCAGCAGCCATCCCGTGGACAGAGAACCATCCCGACGTTCACCCCTCCACTTT. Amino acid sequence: CASSHPVDREPSRRSPLHF.